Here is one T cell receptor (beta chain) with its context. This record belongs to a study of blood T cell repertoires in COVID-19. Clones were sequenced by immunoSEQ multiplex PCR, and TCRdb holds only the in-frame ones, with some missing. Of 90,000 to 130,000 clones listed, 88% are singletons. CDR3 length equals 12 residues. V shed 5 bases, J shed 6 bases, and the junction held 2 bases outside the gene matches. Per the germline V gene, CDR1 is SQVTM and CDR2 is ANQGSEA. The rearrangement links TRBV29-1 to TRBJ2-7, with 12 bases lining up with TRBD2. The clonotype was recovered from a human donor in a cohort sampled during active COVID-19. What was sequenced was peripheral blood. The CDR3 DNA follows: TGCAGCGTTACGGGACTAGCGGGCGAGCAGTACTTC. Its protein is CSVTGLAGEQYF.